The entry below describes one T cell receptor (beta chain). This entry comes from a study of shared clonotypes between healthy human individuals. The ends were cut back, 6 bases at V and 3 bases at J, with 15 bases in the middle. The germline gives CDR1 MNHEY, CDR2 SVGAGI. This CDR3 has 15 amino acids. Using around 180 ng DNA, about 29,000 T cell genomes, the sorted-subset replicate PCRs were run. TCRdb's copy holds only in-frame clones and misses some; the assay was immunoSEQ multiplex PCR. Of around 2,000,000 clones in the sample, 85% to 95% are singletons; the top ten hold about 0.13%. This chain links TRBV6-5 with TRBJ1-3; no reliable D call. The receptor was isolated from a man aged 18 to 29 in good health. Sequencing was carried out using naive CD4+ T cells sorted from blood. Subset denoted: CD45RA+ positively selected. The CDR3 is CASSTHQTGGNTIYF. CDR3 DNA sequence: TGTGCCAGCAGCACCCATCAGACCGGTGGAAACACCATATATTTT.